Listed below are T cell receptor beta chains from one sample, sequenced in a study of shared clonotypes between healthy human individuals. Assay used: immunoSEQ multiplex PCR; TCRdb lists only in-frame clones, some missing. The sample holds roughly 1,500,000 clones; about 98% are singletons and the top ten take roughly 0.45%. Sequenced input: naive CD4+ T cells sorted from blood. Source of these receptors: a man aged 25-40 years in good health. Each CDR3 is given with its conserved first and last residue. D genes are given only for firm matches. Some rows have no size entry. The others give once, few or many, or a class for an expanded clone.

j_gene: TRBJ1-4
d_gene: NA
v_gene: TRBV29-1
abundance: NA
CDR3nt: TGCAGCGTTGAGAGCAGGACTAATGAAAAACTGTTTTTT
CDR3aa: CSVESRTNEKLFF

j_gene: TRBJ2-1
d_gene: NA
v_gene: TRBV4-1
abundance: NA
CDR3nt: TGCGCCAGCAGCCAAGACAGGGAGCCCTACAATGAGCAGTTCTTC
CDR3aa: CASSQDREPYNEQFF

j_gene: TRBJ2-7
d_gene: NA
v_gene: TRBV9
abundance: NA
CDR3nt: TGTGCCAGCAGCGTAAAGGAGTGGGGGGTGCCGCAGTACTTC
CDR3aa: CASSVKEWGVPQYF

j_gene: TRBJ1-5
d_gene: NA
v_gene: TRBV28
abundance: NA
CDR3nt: TGTGCCAGCAGGACGATATCCGGCTTAAGTCAGCCCCAGCATTTT
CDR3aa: CASRTISGLSQPQHF

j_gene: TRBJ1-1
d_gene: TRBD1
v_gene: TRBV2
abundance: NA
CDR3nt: TGTGCCAGCAGCGAGGGACAGCATGAAGCTTTCTTT
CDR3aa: CASSEGQHEAFF

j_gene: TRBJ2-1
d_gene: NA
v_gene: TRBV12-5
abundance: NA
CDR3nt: TGTGCTAGTGGTTTGGTACACGGCGGGGTCTACAATGAGCAGTTCTTC
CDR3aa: CASGLVHGGVYNEQFF

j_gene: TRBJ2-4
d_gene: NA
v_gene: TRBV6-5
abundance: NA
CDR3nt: TGTGCCAGCAGTTACTCGATCAATATAGCCAAAAACATTCAGTACTTC
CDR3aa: CASSYSINIAKNIQYF

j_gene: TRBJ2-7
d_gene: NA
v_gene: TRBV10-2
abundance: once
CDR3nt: TGCGCCAGCAGTGTGACTAGTTCCGAGCAGTACTTC
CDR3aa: CASSVTSSEQYF

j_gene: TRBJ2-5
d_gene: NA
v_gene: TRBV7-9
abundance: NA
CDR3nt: TGTGCCAGCAGCTTAGCGGGGAAACAAGAGACCCAGTACTTC
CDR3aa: CASSLAGKQETQYF

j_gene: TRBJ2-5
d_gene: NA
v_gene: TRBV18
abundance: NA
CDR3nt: TGTGCCAGCTCAGCCGGGGAGACCCAGTACTTC
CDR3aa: CASSAGETQYF

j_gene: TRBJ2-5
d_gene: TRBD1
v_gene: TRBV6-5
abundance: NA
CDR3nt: TGTGCCAGCAGTTACTCGCACGACAGGGGGGGGACCCAGTACTTC
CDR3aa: CASSYSHDRGGTQYF

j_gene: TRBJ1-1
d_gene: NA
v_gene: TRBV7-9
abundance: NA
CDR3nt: TGTGCCAGCAGCAGAGGGACGGGAAACACTGAAGCTTTCTTT
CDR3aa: CASSRGTGNTEAFF

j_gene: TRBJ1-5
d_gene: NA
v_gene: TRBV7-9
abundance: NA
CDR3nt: TGTGCCAGCAGCTTAGCAGAGGGGATTGGCAATCAGCCCCAGCATTTT
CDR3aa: CASSLAEGIGNQPQHF

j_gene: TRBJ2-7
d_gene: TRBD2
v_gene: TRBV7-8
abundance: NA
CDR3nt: TGTGCCAGCAGCTCACGACTAGCGGGTCTGTCCTACGAGCAGTACTTC
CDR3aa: CASSSRLAGLSYEQYF

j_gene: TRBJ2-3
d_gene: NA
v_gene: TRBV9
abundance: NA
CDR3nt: TGTGCCAGCAGCGTCGGACTGGGTGGAGATACGCAGTATTTT
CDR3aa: CASSVGLGGDTQYF

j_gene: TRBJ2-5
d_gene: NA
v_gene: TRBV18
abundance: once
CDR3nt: TGTGCCAGCTCACCATTACAGGTCGGGACCCAGTACTTC
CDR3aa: CASSPLQVGTQYF